The clone carrying this TCR beta chain was picked up a small number of times. Its antigen is undetermined. As to treatment: oral pan-JAK inhibitor, 5-10 mg twice daily. Peripheral blood samples and lesional scalp punch biopsies were obtained from alopecia areata patients. RNA extraction and reverse transcription yielded cDNA as sequencing template. This table comes from immunoSEQ multiplex PCR, and its TCRdb copy is limited to in-frame clones, with some not included. The data hold around 180,000 clones, with roughly 66% observed a single time. The sample is drawn from a study of CD8+ T cells in alopecia areata. About the research overall: Tofacitinib was taken orally by treated patients, and the dose was 5 to 10 mg twice daily.

Study conclusions and caveats: Expanded CD8+ clones among the top 100, and scalp clonality, were significantly decreased by tofacitinib. Unlike in mice, where it was clearer, TCR sharing across patients was less clear, possibly HLA-related.

The material sequenced was CD4+ T cells sorted from blood, taken at week 24, from a patient treated with tofacitinib. The TCR sequence derives from a human donor with alopecia areata.

The CDR3 nucleotides are TGTGCCACCAGCACTAGAGGGCGGGGGGACACTGAGCAGTTCTTC. Residues: CATSTRGRGDTEQFF. The rearrangement uses TRBV15 and TRBJ2-1, with TRBD2 matching 8 bases. Germline trimming cut 4 bases from V and 9 bases from J; bases unmatched to any gene: 11. CDR3 length equals 15 residues. The germline gives CDR1 LNHNV, CDR2 YYDKDF (reference sequence).